The source of this T cell receptor beta chain is a study of blood T cell repertoires in COVID-19. Study-level information: Sample material is recorded as cDNA or gDNA derived from T cells, B-cell-depleted T cells, or PBMCs.

The study recruited people aged about 18 to 89 years across more than 20 US areas. Assignments of participants to cohorts depended upon their own reported clinical history. This CDR3 spans 18 amino acids. J lost 0 bases, V lost 1 base, and 10 bases had no gene match. Per the germline V gene, CDR1 is SGHDT and CDR2 is YYEEEE. Only in-frame clones appear in the TCRdb table, and some are missing; sequencing was by immunoSEQ multiplex PCR. The data show 200,000 or so clones, approximately 92% seen once. This TCR came from a young woman in a cohort exposed to, infected with or recovered from COVID-19 (not recorded which). The sequenced material came from PBMCs or T cells enriched from blood (not recorded which). The chain employs TRBV5-6 and TRBJ1-5, with 7 bases matching TRBD1. The CDR3 spells CASSLQEGALGSNQPQHF. As DNA, the CDR3 is TGTGCCAGCAGCTTGCAGGAGGGGGCTCTTGGTAGCAATCAGCCCCAGCATTTT.